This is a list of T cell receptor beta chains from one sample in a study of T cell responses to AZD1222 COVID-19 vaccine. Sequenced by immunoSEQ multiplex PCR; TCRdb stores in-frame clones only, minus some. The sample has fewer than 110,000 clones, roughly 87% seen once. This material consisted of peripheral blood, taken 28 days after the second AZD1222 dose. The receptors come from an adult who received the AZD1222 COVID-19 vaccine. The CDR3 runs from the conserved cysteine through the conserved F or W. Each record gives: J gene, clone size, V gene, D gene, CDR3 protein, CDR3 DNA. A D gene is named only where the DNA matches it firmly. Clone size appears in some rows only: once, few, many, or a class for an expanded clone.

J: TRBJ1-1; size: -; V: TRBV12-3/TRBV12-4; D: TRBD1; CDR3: CASSDQGQKPSF; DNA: TGTGCCAGCAGCGACCAGGGACAGAAACCCTCTTTT
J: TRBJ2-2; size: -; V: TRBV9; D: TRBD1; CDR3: CASSGGDDRGYGELFF; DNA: TGTGCCAGCAGCGGTGGGGACGACAGGGGATACGGGGAGCTGTTTTTT
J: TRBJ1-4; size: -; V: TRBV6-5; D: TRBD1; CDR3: CASSYGDRDNEKLFF; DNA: TGTGCCAGCAGTTACGGTGACAGGGATAATGAAAAACTGTTTTTT
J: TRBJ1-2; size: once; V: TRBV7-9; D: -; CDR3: CASTKGGNYGYTF; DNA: TGTGCCAGCACCAAGGGGGGGAACTATGGCTACACCTTC
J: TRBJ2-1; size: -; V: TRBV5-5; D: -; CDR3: CASSLVNTEQFF; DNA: TGTGCCAGCAGCTTGGTCAACACTGAGCAGTTCTTC
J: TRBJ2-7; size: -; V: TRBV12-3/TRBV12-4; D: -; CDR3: CASSGGHEQYF; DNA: TGTGCCAGCAGCGGAGGCCACGAGCAGTACTTC
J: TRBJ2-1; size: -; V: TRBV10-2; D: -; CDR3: CASSEGHNSEQFF; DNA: TGCGCCAGCAGTGAGGGGCATAATAGTGAGCAGTTCTTC
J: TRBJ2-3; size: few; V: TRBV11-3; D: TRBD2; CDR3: CASSSTSSGGAQYF; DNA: TGTGCCAGCAGCTCGACGTCCAGCGGGGGGGCACAGTATTTT
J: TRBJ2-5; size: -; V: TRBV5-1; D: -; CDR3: CASSPGPPGETQYF; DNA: TGCGCCAGCAGCCCAGGACCGCCTGGGGAGACCCAGTACTTC
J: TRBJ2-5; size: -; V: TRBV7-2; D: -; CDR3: CASSGHTGEETQYF; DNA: TGTGCCAGCAGCGGCCATACGGGCGAGGAGACCCAGTACTTC
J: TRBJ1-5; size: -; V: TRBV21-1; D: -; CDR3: CASSAQGNQPQHF; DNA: TGTGCCAGCAGCGCACAGGGAAATCAGCCCCAGCATTTT
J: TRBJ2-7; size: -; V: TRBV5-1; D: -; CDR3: CASSPRGTSHEQYF; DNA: TGCGCCAGCAGCCCCCGAGGGACATCCCACGAGCAGTACTTC
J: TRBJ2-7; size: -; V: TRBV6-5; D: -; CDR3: CASSPRGEYEQYF; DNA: TGTGCCAGCAGTCCCAGGGGGGAGTACGAGCAGTACTTC
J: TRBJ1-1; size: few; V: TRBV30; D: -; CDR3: CAWKDSGTEAFF; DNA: TGTGCCTGGAAAGACAGTGGGACTGAAGCTTTCTTT
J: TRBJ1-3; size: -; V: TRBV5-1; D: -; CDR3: CASSLEGTTGNTIYF; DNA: TGCGCCAGCAGCTTGGAGGGAACCACTGGAAACACCATATATTTT
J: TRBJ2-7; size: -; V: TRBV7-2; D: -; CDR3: CASSLNYEQYF; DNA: TGTGCCAGCAGCTTGAACTACGAGCAGTACTTC
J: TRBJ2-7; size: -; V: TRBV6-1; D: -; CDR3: CASSDNPGEGSYEQYF; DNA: TGTGCCAGCAGTGATAACCCAGGCGAAGGGAGCTACGAGCAGTACTTC
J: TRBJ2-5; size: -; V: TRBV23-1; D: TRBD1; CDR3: CASSQGQGVEVLETQYF; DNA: TGCGCCAGCAGTCAAGGACAGGGCGTAGAGGTTCTAGAGACCCAGTACTTC
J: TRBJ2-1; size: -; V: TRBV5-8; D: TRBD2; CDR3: CASSLVPSGGPYNEQFF; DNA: TGTGCCAGCAGCTTGGTTCCTAGCGGGGGCCCGTACAATGAGCAGTTCTTC
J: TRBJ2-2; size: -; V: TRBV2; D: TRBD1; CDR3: CASRDGQGNTGELFF; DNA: TGTGCCAGCAGGGACGGACAGGGGAACACCGGGGAGCTGTTTTTT
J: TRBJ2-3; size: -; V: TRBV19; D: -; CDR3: CASRTSGGSGPQYF; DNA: TGTGCCAGTAGGACATCAGGGGGGTCGGGACCGCAGTATTTT
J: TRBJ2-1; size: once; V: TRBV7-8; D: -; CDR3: CASSSNNEQFF; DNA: TGTGCCAGCAGCTCCAACAATGAGCAGTTCTTC